What follows is one T cell receptor (beta chain) and its context. Antigen specificity is unknown. A junction end diverges from the germline sequence, so it may reflect a read error. Genomic DNA templated the TCR beta VDJ and CDR3 profiling. Each CDR3 protein gets one entry after TCRdb re-called the reads with MiXCR. Here the sample spans under 250,000 distinct CDR3 sequences, about 37% being singletons. The sample originates from a study of CD8+CD57+ T cells in acquired aplastic anemia. Study as a whole: As sequenced from healthy donors, CD4+ cells averaged roughly 9.9 million reads.

CDR3 size: 16 residues. Germline loops: CDR1 WNHNN, CDR2 SYGVQD (reference sequence). Overall study results and limits: Levels of CD8+ Simpson's diversity were not significantly distinct in patients versus controls. Shared by patients and controls, 25 to 30 CD8+ CDR3s were abundant in patients.

The sequenced material came from sorted CD4+, CD8+, or CD8+CD57+ T cells (not recorded which) from PBMCs. The clonotype comes from a human donor in good health, serving as a control. V usage is TRBV10-1 and J usage is TRBJ1-6; D is unresolved. For the CDR3, the DNA is TGCGCCAGCAGCGAAGGACCCGCCTTTGTAGGCTCACCCCTCCGCTTT. This translates into CASSEGPAFVGSPLRF.